The 21 T cell receptor delta chains reported below all come from one sample, sequenced in a study of Vδ1+ human thymocytes. Study findings and constraints: In the thymus, TRG and TRD repertoires looked highly polyclonal with Gaussian CDR3 lengths.

No antigen has been assigned to these receptors. The template was reverse-transcribed extracted RNA. Multiplex PCR used pooled V-gene forward primers and a constant-region reverse primer to amplify CDR3s. TCRdb reprocessed the multiplex PCR reads using CATT. The data contain 20,000 to 25,000 delta-chain clones, roughly 8% of them seen just once; the ten biggest clones take up roughly 0.98%. The sequenced sample was Vdelta1+ gamma-delta thymocytes from the thymus. Subset noted: FACS-sorted CD3+ TCRalphabeta- TCRVdelta1+ TCRVdelta2- thymocytes. The source of these receptors is a child under two years old who had congenital heart surgery.

Relative to its sample, this clone is medium-sized. The same CDR3 also results from other DNA sequences found in this sample. The V and J genes are TRDV2 and TRDJ1; 8 positions agree with TRDD3. Germline assignment: CDR1 GEAIGNYY and CDR2 EKD. J was trimmed by 3 bases and V by 0 bases; bases with no gene match: 5. This CDR3 is 15 amino acids long. Here the CDR3 reads CACDTAWGTPDKLIF. The DNA of the CDR3 is TGTGCCTGTGACACCGCCTGGGGGACACCCGATAAACTCATCTTT.

The chain recombines TRDV1 with TRDJ1, with 11 positions matching TRDD3. The J gene is not listed in TCRdb, so it was assigned here from a DNA match to germline. Germline loops: CDR1 TSWWSYY, CDR2 QGS. The trim removed 5 bases at V and 5 bases at J, leaving 22 bases unmatched. The CDR3 totals 20 residues. The CDR3 DNA is TGTGCTCTTGGGACCCAACCGGCCTTCGGCAACTGGGGGATATGGGATAAACTCATCTTT. The encoded protein is CALGTQPAFGNWGIWDKLIF.

The chain carries TRDV1 and TRDJ1, with 9 bases fitting TRDD3. Losses at the gene ends were 1 base for V and 2 bases for J; bases not matched to a gene: 11. Germline CDR1 is TSWWSYY and CDR2 is QGS. This CDR3 is built from 18 residues. DNA of the CDR3: TGTGCTCTTGGGGAACGTAGGTCTGGGGGATGCGGTACCGATAAACTCATCTTT. Its protein is CALGERRSGGCGTDKLIF.

This clone was seen only a few times. J is TRDJ1 and V is TRDV2; 13 bases match TRDD3. Looked up from germline, CDR1 is GEAIGNYY and CDR2 is EKD. Trimming took 1 base from V and 2 from J; bases not matched to a gene: 15. This CDR3 has 20 amino acids. CDR3 in amino acids: CACDTGILRTGGYGTDKLIF. In DNA form, the CDR3 reads TGTGCCTGTGACACGGGGATCCTTCGTACTGGGGGATACGGGACCGATAAACTCATCTTT.

Only a few counts were recorded for this clone. V gene TRDV1 combines with J gene TRDJ1; the match to TRDD3 covers 7 bases. Germline lookup yields CDR1 TSWWSYY and CDR2 QGS. J was trimmed by 0 bases and V by 5 bases; bases with no gene match: 21. There are 20 residues in the CDR3. CDR3 in amino acids: CALGSKVLHLLGPYTDKLIF. Written as DNA, the CDR3 is TGTGCTCTTGGGTCAAAGGTTCTACATCTACTGGGGCCGTACACCGATAAACTCATCTTT.

This clone was seen only a few times. The J gene is TRDJ1, the V gene TRDV1; perhaps TRDD3 as D (6 bases). Germline V gene data show CDR1 as TSWWSYY and CDR2 as QGS. Trimming stripped 1 base from V and 0 bases from J, with 15 bases between. The CDR3 is made up of 17 amino acids. In DNA form, the CDR3 reads TGTGCTCTTGGGGAACCCTCCGTGTTGGGGGACACCGATAAACTCATCTTT. Translating gives CALGEPSVLGDTDKLIF.

This clone occurred a few times. This sequence joins TRDV1 and TRDJ1; 12 bases line up with TRDD3. The V gene's germline CDR1 is TSWWSYY and CDR2 QGS. This CDR3 comprises 21 residues. V was pared by 2 bases and J by 0 bases, with 16 bases of the junction left unmatched. The CDR3 bases are TGTGCTCTTGGGGAAGGAGGGCGCGACTGGGGGATACTCCAAGACACCGATAAACTCATCTTT. Translation gives CALGEGGRDWGILQDTDKLIF.

This clone has just a few counts. V gene TRDV1 combines with J gene TRDJ1, with TRDD3 matching 8 bases. CDR1 is TSWWSYY, CDR2 QGS, per germline. Trimming took 0 bases from V and 1 from J; bases not matched to a gene: 13. The CDR3 runs to 19 residues. The CDR3 is CALGELGYLGGSGTDKLIF. CDR3 coding DNA: TGTGCTCTTGGGGAACTAGGTTATCTTGGGGGATCCGGCACCGATAAACTCATCTTT.

The chain uses TRDV1 and TRDJ1; 7 nucleotides align to TRDD2. Germline V gene data show CDR1 as TSWWSYY and CDR2 as QGS. This CDR3 is built from 22 residues. Germline trimming cut 2 bases from V and 0 bases from J; bases unmatched to any gene: 24. The CDR3 loop is CALGEKRYSYASWDPYTDKLIF. The DNA for the CDR3 is TGTGCTCTTGGGGAAAAACGGTATTCCTACGCAAGCTGGGACCCATACACCGATAAACTCATCTTT.

This clone was detected a few times. The rearrangement joins TRDV1 to TRDJ1, with D tentatively TRDD3 (5 bases). Germline V gene data show CDR1 as TSWWSYY and CDR2 as QGS. Trimming pared 2 bases from V and 1 base from J, leaving 20 bases between. This CDR3 is built from 18 residues. In nucleotides, the CDR3 is TGTGCTCTTGGGGAATGGAACTCCCACGGGGACCTCACCGATAAACTCATCTTT. Protein: CALGEWNSHGDLTDKLIF.

The sample holds a few counts of this clone. The genes are TRDV1 and TRDJ1; 9 bases agree with TRDD3. J gave up 4 bases and V 2 bases, and 5 bases lay outside the gene matches. This CDR3 contains 15 residues. Germline assignment: CDR1 TSWWSYY and CDR2 QGS. The DNA of the CDR3 is TGTGCTCTTGGGGAAGTCAACTGGGGGAGCGATAAACTCATCTTT. It encodes CALGEVNWGSDKLIF.

This clone has a handful of counts. Additional DNA sequences in this sample encode the identical CDR3. The chain carries TRDV1 and TRDJ1; 7 nucleotides agree with TRDD3. CDR3 length: 16 residues. Germline CDR1 and CDR2: TSWWSYY and QGS. V trimming: 3 bases; J trimming: 6 bases; junction bases outside the gene matches: 13. Written as DNA, the CDR3 is TGTGCTCTTGGGGACCCCCAGGGAGGCGGGATACATAAACTCATCTTT. Amino acid sequence: CALGDPQGGGIHKLIF.

This clone occurred a few times. This chain joins TRDV1 and TRDJ1; D is possibly TRDD3 (6 bases). The CDR3 runs to 15 residues. V was pared by 4 bases and J by 3 bases, with 15 bases between. Germline-derived CDR1 and CDR2 are TSWWSYY and QGS. CDR3 coding DNA: TGTGCTCTTGGGGGTTATTTACTGGGTCCCGATAAACTCATCTTT. This translates into CALGGYLLGPDKLIF.

This clone has a handful of counts. The chain joins TRDV1 to TRDJ1; D perhaps matches TRDD2 (6 bases). Germline lookup yields CDR1 TSWWSYY and CDR2 QGS. The CDR3 extends over 19 amino acids. The V end lost 4 bases, the J end lost 0 bases, and 24 bases lay between the germline ends. The CDR3 loop reads CALGALWAFPSLNTDKLIF. The DNA of the CDR3 is TGTGCTCTTGGGGCCCTCTGGGCCTTCCCCTCCTTGAACACCGATAAACTCATCTTT.

This clone occurred a few times. J is TRDJ1 and V is TRDV2; D is unresolved. Germline V CDR1 and CDR2: GEAIGNYY, EKD. V dropped 0 bases and J dropped 7 bases, with 26 bases sitting between them. CDR3 size: 18 residues. Here the CDR3 reads CACDTGLIFTPEYGKLIF. DNA of the CDR3: TGTGCCTGTGACACCGGGTTGATATTTACGCCGGAGTACGGTAAACTCATCTTT.

This clone was found a few times. The chain is built from TRDV1 and TRDJ1, with TRDD3 identical over 8 bases. V was clipped by 0 bases and J by 0 bases; unmatched bases: 6. Germline CDR1 and CDR2: TSWWSYY and QGS. CDR3 size: 17 residues. For the CDR3, the DNA is TGTGCTCTTGGGGAACTGGAGGGGATACTAAACACCGATAAACTCATCTTT. Its translation: CALGELEGILNTDKLIF.

This clone was seen a handful of times. The chain carries TRDV1 and TRDJ1; 8 bases align to TRDD3. This CDR3 contains 16 residues. V was clipped by 3 bases and J by 0 bases; unmatched bases: 6. In germline, CDR1 is TSWWSYY, CDR2 QGS. The chain's CDR3 is CALGDRGIRDTDKLIF. The CDR3 nucleotides read TGTGCTCTTGGGGACCGCGGGATACGGGACACCGATAAACTCATCTTT.

V and J are TRDV1 and TRDJ2; 8 bases line up with TRDD2. This CDR3 has 22 amino acids. CDR1 is TSWWSYY and CDR2 is QGS in the germline V gene. The V segment lost 5 bases and the J segment 0 bases; nucleotides outside the gene matches: 23. As DNA, the CDR3 is TGTGCTCTTGGGTCTATCTTCCTACCTTTGGGGGGTATACTCGCTTTGACAGCACAACTCTTCTTT. Amino acids: CALGSIFLPLGGILALTAQLFF.

In this sample, this clone turned up once. No call was made for the V gene; the J gene is TRDJ1; no check of the table's D call, TRDD3, against the DNA was made. The CDR3 totals 22 residues. The CDR3 loop is CALGDRTKGGWGIRMSPDKLIF. CDR3 nucleotides: TGTGCTCTTGGGGACCGAACTAAAGGGGGGTGGGGGATACGCATGAGCCCCGATAAACTCATCTTT.

The V and J genes are TRDV1 and TRDJ1; D is possibly TRDD2 or TRDD3 (9 bases each). Germline matching of the DNA provided the J gene here, since TCRdb leaves it blank. The CDR3 runs 23 residues. Trimming shortened V by 5 bases and J by 2 bases, and 39 bases separated the two germline ends. Germline lookup yields CDR1 TSWWSYY and CDR2 QGS. The CDR3 bases are TGTGCTCTTGGGACTCCTTCCTACGGTACTGGGGGACCCGAAGGGGGACTTACCGATAAACTCATCTTT. It encodes CALGTPSYGTGGPEGGLTDKLIF.

This clone has just a few counts. The gene calls are TRDV1 and TRDJ1; 10 positions match TRDD3. CDR1 is TSWWSYY, CDR2 QGS, per germline. V lost 2 bases and J lost 2; bases outside the gene matches: 8. This CDR3 has 17 amino acids. CDR3 DNA sequence: TGTGCTCTTGGGGAAATGCGTCCCTGGGGGATAACCGATAAACTCATCTTT. Its protein product is CALGEMRPWGITDKLIF.